This TCR beta chain was sequenced during a study of CD4 T cells in relation to SARS-CoV-2 and coronaviruses. The overall study: The HLA restriction of the shared crossreactive spike epitopes was mapped. Whole-study findings and limits: Monoreactive clones expanded significantly more to SARS-CoV-2 than crossreactive clones did. No crossreactivity against non-spike viral proteins was tested here.

Naive and memory CD4+ T cell DNA was deep-sequenced without culture. The data were produced by immunoSEQ multiplex PCR, yet TCRdb's version contains in-frame clones alone and is incomplete. The sample records about 68,000 clones, 85% to 95% being singletons. To note about this clone: Its target is not known.

Germline V gene lookup returns CDR1 SGHRS and CDR2 YFSETQ. This CDR3 is built from 14 residues. V lost 2 bases and J lost 6; bases outside the gene matches: 6. Unexposed donor CD4+ T cells date from about 2010-2018, before the COVID-19 pandemic. The clonotype originates from a human donor in good health. The J gene is TRBJ2-3, the V gene TRBV5-1; TRBD1 matches at 7 bases. The sequencing sample was made of naive CD4+ T cells from PBMCs. Noted subset: naive CD4+ T cells isolated by negative enrichment. The CDR3 region has the DNA TGCGCCAGCAGCTTCGACAGGGCCGCCGATACGCAGTATTTT. Protein product: CASSFDRAADTQYF.